This T cell receptor (beta chain) was sequenced in a study of human T cells and chemical hapten exposure. The V end was cut by 4 bases, the J end by 0 bases, with 6 bases between. The CDR3 length is 12 residues. CDR1 and CDR2 from the germline V gene are SQVTM and ANQGSEA. Via MiXCR, TCRdb re-called the RACE reads, giving one row per CDR3 protein. The sample has 25,000 to 35,000 distinct CDR3 sequences, approximately 5.8% seen once. Time point: patch test 3, about 24 weeks after DPC sensitization. Treatment indicated: therapeutic diphenylcyclopropenone sensitization with weekly scalp DPC. Blood sampling preceded each patch test application. Whole-study findings and limits: With DPC sensitization, TCRs exceeding 1 in 1000 frequency showed no change. The donor cohort had alopecia, so its immune response may not match that of healthy people.

About this clonotype itself: Its target is not known. This clone may be a read error of a much larger clone one base away.

The specimen comprised whole blood, sampled in connection with sensitization to the hapten diphenylcyclopropenone (DPC). The chain has TRBV29-1 and TRBJ1-1, with D possibly TRBD1 on 6 matching bases. The source is a man younger than 40 with alopecia areata. Some clones in this sample may be carry-over from other donors' samples. CDR3: CSVGTVNTEAFF. CDR3 DNA: TGCAGCGTTGGGACAGTGAACACTGAAGCTTTCTTT.